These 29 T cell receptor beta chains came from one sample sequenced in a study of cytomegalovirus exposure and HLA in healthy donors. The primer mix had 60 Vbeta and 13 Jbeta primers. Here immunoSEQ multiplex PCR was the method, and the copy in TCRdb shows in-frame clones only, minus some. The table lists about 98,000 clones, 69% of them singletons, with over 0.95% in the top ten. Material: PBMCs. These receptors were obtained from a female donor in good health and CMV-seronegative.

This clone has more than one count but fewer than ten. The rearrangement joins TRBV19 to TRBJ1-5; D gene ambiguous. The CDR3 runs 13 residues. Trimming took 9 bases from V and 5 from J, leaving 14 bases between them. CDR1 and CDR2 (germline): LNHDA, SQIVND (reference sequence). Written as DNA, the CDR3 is TGTGCCAGCTCCCCCCCGGTGGATCAGCCCCAGCATTTT. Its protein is CASSPPVDQPQHF.

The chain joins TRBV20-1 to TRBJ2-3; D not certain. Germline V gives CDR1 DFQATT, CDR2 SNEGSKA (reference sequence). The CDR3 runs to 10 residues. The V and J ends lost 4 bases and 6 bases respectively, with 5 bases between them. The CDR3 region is CSATRDTQYF. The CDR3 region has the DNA TGCAGTGCTACGAGGGATACGCAGTATTTT.

CDR3 amino acids: CASSWDWSRTSYEQFF. In nucleotides, the CDR3 is TGTGCCAGCAGTTGGGACTGGTCGCGGACTAGCTATGAGCAGTTCTTC. The chain links TRBV28 to TRBJ2-1, with 8 bases fitting TRBD2. Germline CDR1 is MDHEN and CDR2 is SYDVKM. V dropped 4 bases and J dropped 8; count of bases not matched to a gene: 13. The CDR3 spans 16 residues.

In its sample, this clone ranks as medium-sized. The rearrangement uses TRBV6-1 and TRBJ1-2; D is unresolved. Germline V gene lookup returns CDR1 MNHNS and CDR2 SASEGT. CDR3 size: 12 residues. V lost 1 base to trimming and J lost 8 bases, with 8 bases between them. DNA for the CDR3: TGTGCCAGCAGTGAAGAGGGCGGGGGCTACACCTTC. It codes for CASSEEGGGYTF.

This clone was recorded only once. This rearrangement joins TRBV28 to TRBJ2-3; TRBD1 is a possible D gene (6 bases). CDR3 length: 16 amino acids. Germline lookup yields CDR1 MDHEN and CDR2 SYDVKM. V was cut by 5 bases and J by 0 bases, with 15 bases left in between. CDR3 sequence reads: CASSPGQSASTDTQYF. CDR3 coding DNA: TGTGCCAGCAGTCCAGGACAGTCCGCTAGCACAGATACGCAGTATTTT. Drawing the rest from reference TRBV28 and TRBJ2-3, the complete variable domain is DVKVTQSSRYLVKRTGEKVFLECVQDMDHENMFWYRQDPGLGLRLIYFSYDVKMKEKGDIPEGYSVSREKKERFSLILESASTNQTSMYLCASSPGQSASTDTQYFGPGTRLTVL.

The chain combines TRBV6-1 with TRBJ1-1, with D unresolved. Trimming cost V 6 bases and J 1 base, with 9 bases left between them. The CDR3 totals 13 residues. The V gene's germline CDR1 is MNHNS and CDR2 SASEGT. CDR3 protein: CASRVTTNTEAFF. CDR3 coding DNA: TGTGCCAGCAGGGTGACTACGAACACTGAAGCTTTCTTT.

CDR3: CASSLIPRAGGYTF. DNA of the CDR3: TGTGCCAGCAGCTTAATACCCAGGGCGGGAGGCTACACCTTC. The gene calls are TRBV7-2 and TRBJ1-2; tentative D call: TRBD1 (5 bases). CDR1 is SGHTA, CDR2 FQGNSA, per germline. The length of the CDR3 is 14 residues. V lost 2 bases to trimming and J lost 8 bases, with 15 bases between them.

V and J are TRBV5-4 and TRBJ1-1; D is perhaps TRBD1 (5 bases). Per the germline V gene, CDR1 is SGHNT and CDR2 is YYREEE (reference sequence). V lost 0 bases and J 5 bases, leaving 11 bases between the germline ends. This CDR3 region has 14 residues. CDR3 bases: TGTGCCAGCAGCTTGGGTCCCGGGGGGACTGAAGCTTTCTTT. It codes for CASSLGPGGTEAFF.

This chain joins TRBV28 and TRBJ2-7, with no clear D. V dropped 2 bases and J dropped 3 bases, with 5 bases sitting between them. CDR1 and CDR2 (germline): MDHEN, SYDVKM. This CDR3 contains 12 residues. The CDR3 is CASSLPGYEQYF. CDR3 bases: TGTGCCAGCAGTTTACCAGGCTACGAGCAGTACTTC. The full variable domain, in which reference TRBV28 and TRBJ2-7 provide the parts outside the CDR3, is DVKVTQSSRYLVKRTGEKVFLECVQDMDHENMFWYRQDPGLGLRLIYFSYDVKMKEKGDIPEGYSVSREKKERFSLILESASTNQTSMYLCASSLPGYEQYFGPGTRLTVT.

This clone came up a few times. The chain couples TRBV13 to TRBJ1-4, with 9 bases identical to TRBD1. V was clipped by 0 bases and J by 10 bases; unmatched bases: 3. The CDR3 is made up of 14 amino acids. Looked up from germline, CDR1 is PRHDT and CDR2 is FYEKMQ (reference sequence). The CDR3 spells CASSLGLTGGKLFF. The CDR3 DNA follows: TGTGCCAGCAGCTTAGGCCTGACAGGGGGAAAACTGTTTTTT.

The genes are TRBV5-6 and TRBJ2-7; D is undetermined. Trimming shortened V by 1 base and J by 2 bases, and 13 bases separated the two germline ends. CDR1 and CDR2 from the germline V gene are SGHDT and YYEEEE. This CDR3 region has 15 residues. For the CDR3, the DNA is TGTGCCAGCAGCTTGTTCCGCGGCAGTACCTACGAGCAGTACTTC. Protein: CASSLFRGSTYEQYF.

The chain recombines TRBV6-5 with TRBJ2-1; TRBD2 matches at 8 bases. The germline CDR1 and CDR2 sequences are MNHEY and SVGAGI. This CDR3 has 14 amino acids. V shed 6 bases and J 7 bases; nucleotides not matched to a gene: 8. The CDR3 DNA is TGTGCCAGCAGCTGGGAGTCGGGAGGGAATGAGCAGTTCTTC. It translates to CASSWESGGNEQFF.

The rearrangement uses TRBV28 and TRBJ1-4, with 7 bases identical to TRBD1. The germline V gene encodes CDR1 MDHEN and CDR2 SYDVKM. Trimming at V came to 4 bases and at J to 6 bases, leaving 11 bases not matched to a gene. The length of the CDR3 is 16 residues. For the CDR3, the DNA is TGTGCCAGCAGTTCCTACAGTGGGGACAGTTATGAAAAACTGTTTTTT. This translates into CASSSYSGDSYEKLFF.

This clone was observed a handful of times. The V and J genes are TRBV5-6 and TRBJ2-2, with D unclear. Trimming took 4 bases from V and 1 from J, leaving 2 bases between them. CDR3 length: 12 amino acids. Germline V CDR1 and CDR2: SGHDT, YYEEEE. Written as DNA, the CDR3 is TGTGCCAGCAGCCAGAACACCGGGGAGCTGTTTTTT. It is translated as CASSQNTGELFF.

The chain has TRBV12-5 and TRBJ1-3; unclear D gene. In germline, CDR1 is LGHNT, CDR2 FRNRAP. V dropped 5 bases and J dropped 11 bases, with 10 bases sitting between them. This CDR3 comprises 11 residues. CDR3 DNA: TGTGCTAGTGGTCCTCCTTTTCCCATATATTTT. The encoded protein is CASGPPFPIYF.

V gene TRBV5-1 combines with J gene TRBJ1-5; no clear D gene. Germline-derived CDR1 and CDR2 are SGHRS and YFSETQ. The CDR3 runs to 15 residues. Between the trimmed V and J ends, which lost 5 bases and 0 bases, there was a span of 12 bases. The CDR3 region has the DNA TGCGCCAGCAGTCAACAGCTTATTAGCAATCAGCCCCAGCATTTT. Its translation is CASSQQLISNQPQHF. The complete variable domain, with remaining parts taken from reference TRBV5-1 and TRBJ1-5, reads KAGVTQTPRYLIKTRGQQVTLSCSPISGHRSVSWYQQTPGQGLQFLFEYFSETQRNKGNFPGRFSGRQFSNSRSEMNVSTLELGDSALYLCASSQQLISNQPQHFGDGTRLSIL.

Here the CDR3 DNA reads TGCGCCAGCAGGACTATGCTAGCCGAATACAATGAGCAGTTCTTC. Translation gives CASRTMLAEYNEQFF. The chain has TRBV4-1 and TRBJ2-1, with a weak D call TRBD2 (5 bases). Per germline, CDR1 MGHRA and CDR2 YSYEKL. The V end was cut by 6 bases, the J end by 4 bases, with 16 bases between. The CDR3 is 15 amino acids.

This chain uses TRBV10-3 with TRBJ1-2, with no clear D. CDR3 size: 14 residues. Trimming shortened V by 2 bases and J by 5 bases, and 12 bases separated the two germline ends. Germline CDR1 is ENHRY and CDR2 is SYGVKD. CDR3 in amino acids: CAISEKSREYGYTF. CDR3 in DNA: TGTGCCATCAGTGAGAAGTCCCGGGAGTATGGCTACACCTTC.

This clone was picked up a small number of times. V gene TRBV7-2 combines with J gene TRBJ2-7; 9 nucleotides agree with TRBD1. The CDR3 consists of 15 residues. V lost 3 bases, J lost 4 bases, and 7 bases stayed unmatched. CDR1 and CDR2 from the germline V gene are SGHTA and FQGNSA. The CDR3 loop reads CASSLIPGQGYEQYF. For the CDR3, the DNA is TGTGCCAGCAGCTTGATACCGGGACAGGGTTACGAGCAGTACTTC.

DNA of the CDR3: TGTGCCAGCAGTCCCATCCAGACTAACTATGGCTACACCTTC. Protein product: CASSPIQTNYGYTF. The chain couples TRBV27 to TRBJ1-2; D call uncertain. The V end lost 5 bases, the J end lost 0 bases, and 10 bases lay between the germline ends. The CDR3 is 14 amino acids. Germline assignment: CDR1 MNHEY and CDR2 SMNVEV (reference sequence).

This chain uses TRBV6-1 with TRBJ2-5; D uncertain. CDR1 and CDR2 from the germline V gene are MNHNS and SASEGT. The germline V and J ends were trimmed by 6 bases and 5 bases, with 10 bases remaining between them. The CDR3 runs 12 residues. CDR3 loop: CASRVRSETQYF. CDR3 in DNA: TGTGCCAGCAGGGTTAGATCGGAGACCCAGTACTTC.

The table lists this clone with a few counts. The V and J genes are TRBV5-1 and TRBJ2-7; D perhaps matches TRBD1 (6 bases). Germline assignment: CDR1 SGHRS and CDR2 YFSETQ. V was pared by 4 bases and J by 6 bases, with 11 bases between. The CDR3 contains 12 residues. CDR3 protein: CASSNTGREQYF. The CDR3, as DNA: TGCGCCAGCAGCAACACAGGGCGCGAGCAGTACTTC.

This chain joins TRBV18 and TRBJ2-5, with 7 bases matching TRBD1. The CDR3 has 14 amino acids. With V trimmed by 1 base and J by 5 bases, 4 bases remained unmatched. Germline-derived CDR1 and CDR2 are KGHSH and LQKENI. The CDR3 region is CASSPQGARETQYF. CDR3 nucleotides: TGTGCCAGCTCACCACAGGGGGCGCGTGAGACCCAGTACTTC.

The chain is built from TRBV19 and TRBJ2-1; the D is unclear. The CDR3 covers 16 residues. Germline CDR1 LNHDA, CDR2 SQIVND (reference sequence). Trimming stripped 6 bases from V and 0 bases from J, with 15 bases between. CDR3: CASRPGEPRSYNEQFF. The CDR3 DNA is TGTGCCAGTAGACCGGGTGAACCCCGCTCCTACAATGAGCAGTTCTTC.

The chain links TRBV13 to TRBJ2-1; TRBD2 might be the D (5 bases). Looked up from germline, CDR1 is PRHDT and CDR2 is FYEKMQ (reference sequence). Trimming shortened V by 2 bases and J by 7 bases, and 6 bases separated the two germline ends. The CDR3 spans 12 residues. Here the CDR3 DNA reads TGTGCCAGCAGCTTAACGGGGAATGAGCAGTTCTTC. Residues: CASSLTGNEQFF. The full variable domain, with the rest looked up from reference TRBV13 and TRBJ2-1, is AAGVIQSPRHLIKEKRETATLKCYPIPRHDTVYWYQQGPGQDPQFLISFYEKMQSDKGSIPDRFSAQQFSDYHSELNMSSLELGDSALYFCASSLTGNEQFFGPGTRLTVL.

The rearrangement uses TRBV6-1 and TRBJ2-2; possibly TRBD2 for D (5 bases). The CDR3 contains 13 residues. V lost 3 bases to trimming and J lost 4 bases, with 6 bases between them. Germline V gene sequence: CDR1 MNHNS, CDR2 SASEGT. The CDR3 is CASSDTSTGELFF. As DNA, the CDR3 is TGTGCCAGCAGTGATACTAGCACCGGGGAGCTGTTTTTT.

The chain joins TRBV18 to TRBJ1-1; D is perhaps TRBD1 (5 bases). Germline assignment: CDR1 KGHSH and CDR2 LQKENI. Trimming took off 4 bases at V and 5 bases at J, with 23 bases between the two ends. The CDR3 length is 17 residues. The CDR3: CASSHLSKGGASTEAFF. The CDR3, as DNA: TGTGCCAGCTCACATCTGTCTAAAGGAGGGGCGAGTACTGAAGCTTTCTTT. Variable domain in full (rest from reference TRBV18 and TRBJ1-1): NAGVMQNPRHLVRRRGQEARLRCSPMKGHSHVYWYRQLPEEGLKFMVYLQKENIIDESGMPKERFSAEFPKEGPSILRIQQVVRGDSAAYFCASSHLSKGGASTEAFFGQGTRLTVV.

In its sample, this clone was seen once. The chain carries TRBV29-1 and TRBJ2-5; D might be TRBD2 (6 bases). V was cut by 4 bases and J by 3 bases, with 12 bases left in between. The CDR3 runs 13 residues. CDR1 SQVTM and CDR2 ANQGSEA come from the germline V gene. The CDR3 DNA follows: TGCAGCGTTGGAGCCGGGAGTAAAGAGACCCAGTACTTC. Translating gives CSVGAGSKETQYF.

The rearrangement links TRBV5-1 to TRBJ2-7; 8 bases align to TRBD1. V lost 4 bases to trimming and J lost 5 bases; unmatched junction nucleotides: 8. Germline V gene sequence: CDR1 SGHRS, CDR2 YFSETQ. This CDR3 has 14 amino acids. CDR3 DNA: TGCGCCAGCAGCGCAGGGGGCGCAACTAACGAGCAGTACTTC. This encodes CASSAGGATNEQYF.